This record looks at one T cell receptor (beta chain) sequence and its context. This entry comes from a study of blood T cell repertoires in COVID-19. Deletions cut 1 base from V and 6 bases from J, with 9 bases between. There are 14 residues in the CDR3. CDR1 is SGHVS and CDR2 is FNYEAQ in the germline V gene. Libraries were prepared by immunoSEQ multiplex PCR; TCRdb keeps only in-frame clonotypes and omits some of them. The repertoire includes 350,000 to 450,000 clones, over 75% of them detected once, and 2% to 2.5% sits in the top ten. The source is a woman in her fifties or sixties with COVID-19, enrolled during active disease. The source material was peripheral blood. V and J are TRBV7-6 and TRBJ2-2; D is unresolved. CDR3 loop: CASSLVVSPGELFF. The CDR3 bases are TGTGCCAGCAGCTTAGTAGTTTCCCCCGGGGAGCTGTTTTTT.